The entry below gives a single TCR beta chain sequence along with its context. CDR1 and CDR2 from the germline V gene are MNHEY and SMNVEV (reference sequence). The CDR3 covers 18 residues. The germline V and J ends were trimmed by 2 bases and 1 base, with 15 bases remaining between them. These data originate in a study of control samples from healthy donors and cancer patients. Only in-frame clones appear in the TCRdb table, and some are missing; sequencing was by immunoSEQ multiplex PCR. The ten top clones account for around 2%, within a sample of fewer than 250,000 clones. This sequence joins TRBV27 and TRBJ1-6; the D gene is possibly TRBD1 (6 bases). Sequences were obtained from blood. This receptor was obtained from a woman aged 25 to 39 in good health. CDR3 sequence reads: CASSLRRLQGSYNSPLHF. The CDR3 bases are TGTGCCAGCAGTTTACGCCGTTTACAGGGTTCCTATAATTCACCCCTCCACTTT.